This T cell receptor (beta chain) is drawn from a study of siplizumab effects on memory and regulatory T cells. Study results and caveats: The suppressive capacity of proliferating Tregs from siplizumab cultures remained unconfirmed. Naive T cells appeared more varied than memory cells and looked like key alloresponse contributors.

Unmatched junction bases numbered 8, after V lost 11 bases and J lost 5 bases. The CDR3 spans 13 residues. The germline V gene has CDR1 LNHDA and CDR2 SQIVND (reference sequence). With regard to this clone: What it binds is not known.

TCRdb keeps only in-frame clones here, not all; method: immunoSEQ multiplex PCR. This sample has approximately 100,000 clones; 91% occur once, and the top ten carry just over 2.5%. Sequenced input: CD4+ T cells sorted from blood. This rearrangement joins TRBV19 to TRBJ1-1; 10 bases are shared with TRBD1. The source is a human donor in good health. Some clones in this sample may be carry-over from other donors' samples. In DNA, the CDR3 is TGTGCCGCGGGGGACAGGGGAGAGACTGAAGCTTTCTTT. Its translation: CAAGDRGETEAFF.